This T cell receptor (beta chain) was sequenced in a study of regulatory T cells in long-lasting Graves disease (dated by TCRdb to the early 2020s). General notes on the study: Newly diagnosed Graves' disease patients had taken antithyroid drugs for less than 3 months. This study used TCR sequencing and RNA sequencing of peripheral blood to compare persistent Graves' disease patients against newly diagnosed Graves' disease patients. The study was registered as a clinical trial and conducted in China. A total of roughly 33 samples underwent TCR sequencing: around 13 from persistent and approximately 20 from newly diagnosed Graves' disease patients. The investigation overall reported the following: Only the TCR beta chain was sequenced and analyzed. Peripheral blood alone was examined, since thyroid tissue, which constituted the primary lesion, could not be accessed. The authors noted that the small sample size was a limitation that may lower accuracy. A larger number of public clonotypes was shared among persistent patients (approximately 2,600) than among newly diagnosed patients (about 990). Compared with newly diagnosed patients, persistent Graves' disease patients had lower TCR Shannon entropy and fewer highly expanded clones, which suggests clonal expansion. Preferential use of TRBV28, TRBJ1-2 and TRBJ2-5 was observed in persistent disease, whereas TRBV20-1 and TRBJ2-1 were favored in newly diagnosed disease.

The library relied on multiplex PCR. Data came from an Illumina HiSeq 4000. CDR3 regions were amplified by Arm-PCR with iRepertoire HTBI primers to construct TCR beta libraries. Gel purification was performed on PCR products prior to sequencing. Under the source paper's analysis protocol: Gene usage analysis of CDR3 amino acid clonotypes relied on the roughly 60 TRBV and 14 TRBJ segments identified across samples. COPE and FqMerger were used to merge the filtered high-quality paired reads into contigs. BLAST was used to align contigs to IMGT TRBV, TRBD and TRBJ reference genes, with CDR3 defined following IMGT. Any clonotype with a frequency above 0.1% was counted as a highly expanded clone. Shannon entropy served as the measure of repertoire diversity, while the Gini coefficient captured V-J evenness. Public clonotypes were defined as clonotypes shared by more than one individual. The public reads were quality trimmed at Q25 with fastp and then assembled into clones with MiXCR by TCRdb, keeping productive beta chains. Each record represents a unique CDR3 protein, reported with the most common genes and DNA among its rows. The V and J calls follow TCRdb's processing rather than the paper's. The sample profile shows approximately 350,000 distinct CDR3 sequences; approximately 10% of them were found once. The ten largest clones add up to approximately 20% of the sample.

Regarding this clonotype: This receptor's antigen is unknown. The record has no base qualities; no much larger clone is one base away.

The time point label here, explained by the study, means: newly diagnosed GD, antithyroid drugs for less than 3 months. RNA was extracted from PBMCs in TRIzol for both TCR sequencing and RNA sequencing. The diagnosis of Graves' disease was made according to American Thyroid Association guidelines. Patients for the study were recruited at an endocrinology department in Xi'an, China. Each patient gave approximately 9.7 milliliters of peripheral blood, collected in an EDTA anticoagulant tube. Ficoll Paque Plus density gradient separation was used to isolate PBMCs, and no additional T cell sorting was done. RNA quality was checked with an Agilent 2100 Bioanalyzer and agarose gel, and concentration with a NanoDrop 2000. The cysteine opens and the phenylalanine closes a CDR3 of 15 amino acids. CDR3 DNA is the only sequence kept; it has 45 bases, read in frame from the first base. The germline V gene provides CDR1 SNHLY and CDR2 FYNNEI. V loses 3 bases at its end and J loses 9 bases; junction bases beyond the gene matches: 8.

These data were likewise used in another study, on T cells in Graves' hyperthyroidism and ophthalmopathy. From the second report: Stable Graves' hyperthyroidism was defined as the absence of progression to ophthalmopathy over 18 months of follow-up. Hyperthyroidism patients were aged 18 to 65 years and newly diagnosed, with disease duration of less than 2 months. Any patient with an uncontrolled infection, another autoimmune disease, pregnancy or lactation was excluded. Diagnoses were based on clinical symptoms, serum thyroxine and TRAb, thyroid ultrasound and orbital computed tomography. The first round of RT-PCR for the TCR CDR3 was performed with the HTBI primer set and the Qiagen OneStep RT-PCR kit. Most expanded thyroid clonotypes (frequency above 0.001) were also detected in blood, suggesting blood repertoires may reflect thyroid immune responses. A 13 V-J signature model separated ophthalmopathy from stable hyperthyroidism, with 87.88% sensitivity and just under 84% specificity in cross-validation and 80%/75% in testing. In validation, progression to ophthalmopathy was predicted by the model with 70.59% sensitivity and 72% to 80% specificity, a median of around 5.9 months before onset. To identify distinguishing TCR V-J signatures, a discovery cohort of 90 to 100 patients was used, comprising 43 with Graves' ophthalmopathy and 57 with stable Graves' hyperthyroidism. Whether ophthalmopathy could be predicted prospectively was tested in an independent validation cohort made up of 18 to 20 hyperthyroidism patients plus 17 patients who later progressed to ophthalmopathy. The approximately 100 discovery patients were divided at random into training and test sets in a 7:3 ratio. Thyroid tissue and blood T-cell repertoires from about 6 Graves' hyperthyroidism patients were also compared in the study. Once sampling was done, hyperthyroidism patients were given methimazole at a starting dose of 30 mg daily, whereas ophthalmopathy patients were given high-dose intravenous methylprednisolone. Libraries were constructed in a second round of multiplex PCR, after which size selection and purification were performed. Paired-end sequencing of the libraries was performed with 100 bp reads on an Illumina HiSeq2000. SOAPnuke was used to process the raw data, removing reads that contained adapters or uncalled bases, had a mean Phred below 15, or lacked an exact match to the constant primer or identifier. High-quality paired reads were merged using COPE v1.2.5, and each unique nucleotide sequence was defined as a clonotype. Clonotypes were aligned to IMGT TRBV, TRBD and TRBJ reference segments using MiTCR v1.1. Only V-J combinations with frequency above 0.0001, covering 98% to 99.2% of repertoires, were analysed. The TCS score was defined as the ratio of F50 (clonal expansion) to E x V (chaos), calculated using BLOSUM62-based TCRdist between CDR3 peptides within each V-J. Welch's t-statistics and random forest reduced roughly 500 V-J features to fewer than 15, which were used in a naive Bayes classifier (R e1071). No statistical method was used to fix the sample size in advance, and group allocation was not hidden from the investigators. TCR Vbeta CDR3 sequencing of around 130 peripheral blood samples (more than 40 ophthalmopathy, roughly 72 hyperthyroidism and approximately 17 progressor patients) is reported in the paper.

The chain joins TRBV2 to TRBJ2-1; the junction holds 10 bases that match TRBD2. This sample comprised peripheral blood mononuclear cells (PBMCs), obtained at new diagnosis, from a patient treated with antithyroid drugs. The origin of this receptor is a woman aged 18 to 35 with Graves disease. Donor details come from another sample of the same person, matched by shared clones. For the CDR3, the sequence is CASSEGSGGTGEQFF. DNA sequence: TGTGCCAGCAGTGAGGGTAGCGGGGGGACGGGTGAGCAGTTCTTC. With the rest looked up from the reference TRBV2 and TRBJ2-1 genes rather than sequenced, the full variable domain is EPEVTQTPSHQVTQMGQEVILRCVPISNHLYFYWYRQILGQKVEFLVSFYNNEISEKSEIFDDQFSVERPDGSNFTLKIRSTKLEDSAMYFCASSEGSGGTGEQFFGPGTRLTVL.